This TCR beta chain is drawn from a study of CD8 T cells in Susac syndrome. Study results and limitations: There was no clonal expansion in the CD4+ T cell repertoires of Susac syndrome.

TEMRA cells were enriched by FACS, while CD8+ and CD4+ T cells were obtained through a negative isolation that was performed magnetically. The length of the CDR3 is 17 residues. The V segment lost 4 bases and the J segment 2 bases; nucleotides outside the gene matches: 10. From germline, CDR1 is SEHNR and CDR2 FQNEAQ (reference sequence). Reverse transcription of about 0.45 to 1 ug RNA was performed with random hexamers. TCRdb reanalysed the immunoSEQ multiplex PCR reads using MiXCR and keeps one entry per CDR3 protein. The table lists over 150,000 distinct CDR3 sequences, over 90% of them singletons. About this clonotype: The antigen is not known.

This TCR derives from a human donor with Susac syndrome. Sequencing input: CD4+ T cells from PBMCs. The rearrangement uses TRBV7-9 and TRBJ2-1; TRBD1 matches at 8 bases. CDR3 in DNA: TGTGCCAGCAGCTCAATCCTCGACAGGGGCGCCTACAATGAGCAGTTCTTC. As protein: CASSSILDRGAYNEQFF.